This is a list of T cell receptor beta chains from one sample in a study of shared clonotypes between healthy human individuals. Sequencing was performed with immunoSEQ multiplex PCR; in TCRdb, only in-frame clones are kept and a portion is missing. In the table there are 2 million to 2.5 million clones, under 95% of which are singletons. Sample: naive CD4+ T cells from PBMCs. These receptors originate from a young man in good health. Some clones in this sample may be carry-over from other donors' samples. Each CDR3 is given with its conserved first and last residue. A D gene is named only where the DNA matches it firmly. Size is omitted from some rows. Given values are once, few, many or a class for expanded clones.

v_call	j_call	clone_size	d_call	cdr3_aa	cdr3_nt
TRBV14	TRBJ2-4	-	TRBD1	CASSMGQGLIQYF	TGTGCCAGCAGCATGGGACAGGGCCTGATTCAGTACTTC
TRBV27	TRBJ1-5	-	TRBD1	CASSLGTGGAGRNQPQHF	TGTGCCAGCAGTTTAGGGACAGGGGGTGCAGGGAGGAATCAGCCCCAGCATTTT
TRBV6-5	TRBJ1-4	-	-	CASKRLNEKLFF	TGTGCCAGCAAAAGGCTTAATGAAAAACTGTTTTTT
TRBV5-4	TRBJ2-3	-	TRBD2	CASSLPGRGPDTQYF	TGTGCCAGCAGCTTGCCCGGGAGGGGTCCAGATACGCAGTATTTT
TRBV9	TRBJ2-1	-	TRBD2	CASSVDLSGRNYNEQFF	TGTGCCAGCAGCGTAGATCTCAGCGGGAGGAACTACAATGAGCAGTTCTTC
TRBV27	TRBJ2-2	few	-	CASSHRTVDTGELFF	TGTGCCAGCAGCCATCGGACGGTAGACACCGGGGAGCTGTTTTTT
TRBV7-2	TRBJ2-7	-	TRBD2	CASSSAGGSPYEQYF	TGTGCCAGCAGCTCAGCGGGAGGATCCCCCTACGAGCAGTACTTC
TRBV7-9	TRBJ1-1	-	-	CASSSTETRTEAFF	TGTGCCAGCAGCTCGACAGAGACGCGGACTGAAGCTTTCTTT
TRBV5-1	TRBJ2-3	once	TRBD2	CASSAFSGSSTDTQYF	TGCGCCAGCAGCGCGTTTAGCGGGAGTAGCACAGATACGCAGTATTTT
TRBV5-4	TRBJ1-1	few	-	CASSPVGSRKFTEAFF	TGTGCCAGCAGCCCCGTCGGTAGCAGGAAATTCACTGAAGCTTTCTTT
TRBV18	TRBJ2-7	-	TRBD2	CASSPGTSYEQYF	TGTGCCAGCTCACCCGGGACTAGCTACGAGCAGTACTTC